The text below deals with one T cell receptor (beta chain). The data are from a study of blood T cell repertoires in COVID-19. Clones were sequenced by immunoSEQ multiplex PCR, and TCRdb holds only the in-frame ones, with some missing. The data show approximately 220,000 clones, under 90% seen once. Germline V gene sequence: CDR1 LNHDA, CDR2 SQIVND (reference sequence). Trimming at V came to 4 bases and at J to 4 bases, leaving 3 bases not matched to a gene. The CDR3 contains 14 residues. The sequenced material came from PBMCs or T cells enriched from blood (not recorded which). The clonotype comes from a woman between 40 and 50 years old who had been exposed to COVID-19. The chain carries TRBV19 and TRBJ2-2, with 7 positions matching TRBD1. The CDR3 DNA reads TGTGCCAGTAGTAACCGACAGGGCACCGGGGAGCTGTTTTTT. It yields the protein CASSNRQGTGELFF.